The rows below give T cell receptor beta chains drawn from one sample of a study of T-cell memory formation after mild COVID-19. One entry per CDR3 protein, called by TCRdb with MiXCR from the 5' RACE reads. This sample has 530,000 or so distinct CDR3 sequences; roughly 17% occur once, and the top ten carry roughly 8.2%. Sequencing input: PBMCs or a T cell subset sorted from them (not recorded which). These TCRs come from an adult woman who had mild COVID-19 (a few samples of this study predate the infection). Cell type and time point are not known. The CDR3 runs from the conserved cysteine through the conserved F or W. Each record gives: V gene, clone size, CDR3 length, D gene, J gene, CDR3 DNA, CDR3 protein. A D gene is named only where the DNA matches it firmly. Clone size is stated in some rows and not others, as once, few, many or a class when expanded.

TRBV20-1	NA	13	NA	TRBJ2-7	TGCAGTGCTTCTGTTACCGGGACACCTGAGCAGTACTTC	CSASVTGTPEQYF
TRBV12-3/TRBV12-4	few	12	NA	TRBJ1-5	TGTGCCAGCGTTGCGGTCGGTCAGCCCCAGCATTTT	CASVAVGQPQHF
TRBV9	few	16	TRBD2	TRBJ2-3	TGTGCCAGCAGCGTAAGACTAGCGGGGCCCACAGATACGCAGTATTTT	CASSVRLAGPTDTQYF
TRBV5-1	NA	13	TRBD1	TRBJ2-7	TGCGCCAGCAGCGTGGGACAGGGGGCCGAGCAGTACTTC	CASSVGQGAEQYF
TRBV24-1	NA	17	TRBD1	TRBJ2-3	TGTGCCACCAGTGACGGGCCCGGACAGGGTGTCACAGATACGCAGTATTTT	CATSDGPGQGVTDTQYF
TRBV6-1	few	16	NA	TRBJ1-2	TGTGCCAGCAGTGAAGGGAGGACAGTTCTTCATGGAGGCTACACCTTC	CASSEGRTVLHGGYTF
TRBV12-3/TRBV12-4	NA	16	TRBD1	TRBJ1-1	TGTGCCAGCAGTTTCCCAGAACAGGGGAAGGGCACTGAAGCTTTCTTT	CASSFPEQGKGTEAFF
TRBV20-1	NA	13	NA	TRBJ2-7	TGCAGTGCTAGAGTCGGCAGGACCTTCGTGCAGTACTTC	CSARVGRTFVQYF
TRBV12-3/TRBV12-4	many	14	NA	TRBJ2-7	TGTGCCAGCAGTCCTCAGAGGGTCTCCTACGAGCAGTACTTC	CASSPQRVSYEQYF
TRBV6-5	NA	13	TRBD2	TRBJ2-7	TGTGCCAGCATGGGGGAGGGCCTTTACGAGCAGTACTTC	CASMGEGLYEQYF
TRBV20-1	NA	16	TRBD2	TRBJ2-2	TGCAGTGCTAGGGAGACTAGCGGGAGGATCACCGGGGAGCTGTTTTTT	CSARETSGRITGELFF
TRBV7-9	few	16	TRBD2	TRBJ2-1	TGTGCCAGCAGCTCTAATACCGGACTAGGGAACAATGAGCAGTTCTTC	CASSSNTGLGNNEQFF
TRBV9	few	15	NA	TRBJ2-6	TGTGCCAGCAGCGTCCGGGCCTCTGGGGCCAACGTCCTGACTTTC	CASSVRASGANVLTF
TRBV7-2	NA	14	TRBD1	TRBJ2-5	TGTGCCAGCAGTTCCGGGACAGGGACAGAGACCCAGTACTTC	CASSSGTGTETQYF
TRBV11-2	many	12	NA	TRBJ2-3	TGTGCCAGCTCACCAGGGACAGATACGCAGTATTTT	CASSPGTDTQYF
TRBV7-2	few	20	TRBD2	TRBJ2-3	TGTGCCAGCAGCAAGGGGAGGGGAATAGCGGGATCTGACAGCACAGATACGCAGTATTTT	CASSKGRGIAGSDSTDTQYF
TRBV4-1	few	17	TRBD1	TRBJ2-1	TGCGCCAGCAGCCAAGGTCGAGGCCGAAACAGGGGCAATGAGCAGTTCTTC	CASSQGRGRNRGNEQFF
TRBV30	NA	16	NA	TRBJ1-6	TGTGCCTGGAGGATTGCGGGGGCGAGCTATAATTCACCCCTCCACTTT	CAWRIAGASYNSPLHF
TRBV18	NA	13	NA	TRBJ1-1	TGTGCCAGCTCACAACGGACAGCCCATGAAGCTTTCTTT	CASSQRTAHEAFF
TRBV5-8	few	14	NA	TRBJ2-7	TGTGCCAGCAGCGGGGACGGGGGCCGCAGGGAGCAGTACTTC	CASSGDGGRREQYF
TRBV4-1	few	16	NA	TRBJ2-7	TGCGCCAGCAGCCAAGGGGAGTTAAACCCAAGTTACGAGCAGTACTTC	CASSQGELNPSYEQYF
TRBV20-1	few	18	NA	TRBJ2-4	TGCAGTGCTAGAGACTCCTTTCGGGACCCAGGGTACAAAAACATTCAGTACTTC	CSARDSFRDPGYKNIQYF
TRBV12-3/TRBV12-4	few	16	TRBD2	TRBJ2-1	TGTGCCAGCAGAGGACTAGCGGGGGGCTCCTACAATGAGCAGTTCTTC	CASRGLAGGSYNEQFF
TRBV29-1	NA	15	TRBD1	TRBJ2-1	TGCAGCGTTGAAGAGCCACGGACAGGGGACAATGAGCAGTTCTTC	CSVEEPRTGDNEQFF
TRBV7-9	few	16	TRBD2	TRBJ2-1	TGTGCCAGCAGTCAAACCTATCGCGGGGGGGCGCATGAGCAGTTCTTC	CASSQTYRGGAHEQFF
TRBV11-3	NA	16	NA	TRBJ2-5	TGTGCCAGCAGCTTAGAAAGCCGGAGTTCGAGGGAGACCCAGTACTTC	CASSLESRSSRETQYF
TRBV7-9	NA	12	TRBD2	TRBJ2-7	TGTGCCAGCAGTCCCGTTAGCGGGAGTCTCTCCTTC	CASSPVSGSLSF
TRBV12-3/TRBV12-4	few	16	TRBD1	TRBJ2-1	TGTGCCAGCAGCTCGACAGGGGAACCGGTGGAGGATGAGCAGTTCTTC	CASSSTGEPVEDEQFF
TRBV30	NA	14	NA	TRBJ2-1	TGTGCCTGGCTTCCTAATGGTCCCTACAATGAGCAGTTCTTC	CAWLPNGPYNEQFF
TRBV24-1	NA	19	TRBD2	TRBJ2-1	TGTGCCACCAGTGCCTCTCCAGCGGGAGGGCCGGCTGGGATGTTTGAGCAGTTCTTC	CATSASPAGGPAGMFEQFF
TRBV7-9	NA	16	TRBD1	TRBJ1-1	TGTGCCAGCAGCAAACCCGGACAGGGGATGAACACTGAAGCTTTCTTT	CASSKPGQGMNTEAFF
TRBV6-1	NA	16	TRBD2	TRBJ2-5	TGTGCCAGCAGTGGACTAGCGGATGGGAGGGTGGAGACCCAGTACTTC	CASSGLADGRVETQYF
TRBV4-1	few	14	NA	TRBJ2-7	TGCGCCAGCAGCGGGACACCTACAACCTACGAGCAGTACTTC	CASSGTPTTYEQYF
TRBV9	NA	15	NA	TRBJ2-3	TGTGCCAGCAGCGTAGCCGGGAGAGGCACAGATACGCAGTATTTT	CASSVAGRGTDTQYF
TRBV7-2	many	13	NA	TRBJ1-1	TGTGCCAGCAGCCCCCAGGGAGGCACTGAAGCTTTCTTT	CASSPQGGTEAFF
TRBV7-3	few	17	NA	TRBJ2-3	TGTGCCAGCAGCTTAACGGCACTAGGGGGGGGCACAGATACGCAGTATTTT	CASSLTALGGGTDTQYF
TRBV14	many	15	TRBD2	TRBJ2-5	TGTGCCAGCAGCCAAGGAACTAGCGGGCAAGAGACCCAGTACTTC	CASSQGTSGQETQYF
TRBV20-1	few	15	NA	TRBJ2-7	TGCAGTGCTAGAGCTTGGCGAATTCACTCCTACGAGCAGTACTTC	CSARAWRIHSYEQYF
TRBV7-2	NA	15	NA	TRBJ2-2	TGTGCCAGCAGCTTACCGCAGGGGTACACCGGGGAGCTGTTTTTT	CASSLPQGYTGELFF
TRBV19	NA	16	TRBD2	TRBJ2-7	TGTGCCAGTAGTATAAGGGGCGGGAGTGAAACCTACGAGCAGTACTTC	CASSIRGGSETYEQYF
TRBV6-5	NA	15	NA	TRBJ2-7	TGTGCCAGCAGTCCCTTGGGAGGTTTTATCTACGAGCAGTACTTC	CASSPLGGFIYEQYF
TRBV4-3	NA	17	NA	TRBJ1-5	TGCGCCAGCAGCCAAGTCTGGACCGTGAAGAACAATCAGCCCCAGCATTTT	CASSQVWTVKNNQPQHF
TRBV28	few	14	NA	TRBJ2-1	TGTGCCACCAGGGGCGGAAAGGAAAGGAATGAGCAGTTCTTC	CATRGGKERNEQFF
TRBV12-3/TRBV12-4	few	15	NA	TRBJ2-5	TGTGCCAGCAGCCGCGCCTCGACTCTCAGAGAGACCCAGTACTTC	CASSRASTLRETQYF